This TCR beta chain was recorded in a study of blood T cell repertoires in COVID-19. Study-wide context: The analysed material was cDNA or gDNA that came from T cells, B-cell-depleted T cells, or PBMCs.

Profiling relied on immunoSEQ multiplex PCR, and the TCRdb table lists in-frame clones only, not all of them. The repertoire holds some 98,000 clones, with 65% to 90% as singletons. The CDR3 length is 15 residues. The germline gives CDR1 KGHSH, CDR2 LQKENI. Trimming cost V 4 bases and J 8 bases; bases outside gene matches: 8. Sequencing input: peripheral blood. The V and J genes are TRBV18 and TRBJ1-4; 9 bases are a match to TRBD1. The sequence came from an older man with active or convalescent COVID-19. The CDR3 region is CASSLNRGLGEKLFF. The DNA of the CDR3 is TGTGCCAGCTCACTTAACAGGGGGCTTGGGGAAAAACTGTTTTTT.